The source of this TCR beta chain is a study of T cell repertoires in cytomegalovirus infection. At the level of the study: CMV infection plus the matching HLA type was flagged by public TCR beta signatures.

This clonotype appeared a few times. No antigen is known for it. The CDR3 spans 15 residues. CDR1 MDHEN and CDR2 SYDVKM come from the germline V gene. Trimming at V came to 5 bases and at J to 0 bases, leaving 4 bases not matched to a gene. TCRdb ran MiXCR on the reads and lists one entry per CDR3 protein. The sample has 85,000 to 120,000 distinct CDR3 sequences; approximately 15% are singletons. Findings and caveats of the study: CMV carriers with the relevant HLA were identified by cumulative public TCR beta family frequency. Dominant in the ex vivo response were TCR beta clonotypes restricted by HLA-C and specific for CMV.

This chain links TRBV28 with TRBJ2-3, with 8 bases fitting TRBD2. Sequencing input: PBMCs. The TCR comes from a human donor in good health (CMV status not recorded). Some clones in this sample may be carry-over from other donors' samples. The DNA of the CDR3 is TGTGCCAGCAGTCCAGCGGGGGAAAGCACAGATACGCAGTATTTT. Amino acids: CASSPAGESTDTQYF.